This TCR beta chain was recorded in a study of cytomegalovirus exposure and HLA in healthy donors. This clone was observed a single time. Its target is unknown. The PCR employed 60 Vbeta primers together with 13 Jbeta primers. The table came from immunoSEQ multiplex PCR; TCRdb's copy has only in-frame clones and leaves some out. The table has more than 140,000 clones, less than 65% seen once. Overall study findings and caveats: Other equally common chains were less clonally expanded than HLA-associated TCR beta chains, a later analysis showed. V- and J-gene trimming in TCR beta was tied to a missense DCLRE1C variant by an analysis performed later. Researchers reported that a few CMV-associated chains were confirmed in vitro as CMV antigen-specific. DRB1 showed the most TCR associations and HLA-C the fewest in a later analysis, as rates varied by HLA locus.

V was cut by 2 bases and J by 6 bases, with 8 bases left in between. Germline V CDR1 and CDR2: MDHEN, SYDVKM. This CDR3 is built from 12 residues. The source is a woman aged 25 to 39 in good health and CMV-seropositive. The gene calls are TRBV28 and TRBJ2-7, with D perhaps matching TRBD2 (6 bases). Sample: PBMCs. CDR3 protein: CASSLIGSEQYF. In nucleotides, the CDR3 is TGTGCCAGCAGTTTAATCGGGAGCGAGCAGTACTTC.